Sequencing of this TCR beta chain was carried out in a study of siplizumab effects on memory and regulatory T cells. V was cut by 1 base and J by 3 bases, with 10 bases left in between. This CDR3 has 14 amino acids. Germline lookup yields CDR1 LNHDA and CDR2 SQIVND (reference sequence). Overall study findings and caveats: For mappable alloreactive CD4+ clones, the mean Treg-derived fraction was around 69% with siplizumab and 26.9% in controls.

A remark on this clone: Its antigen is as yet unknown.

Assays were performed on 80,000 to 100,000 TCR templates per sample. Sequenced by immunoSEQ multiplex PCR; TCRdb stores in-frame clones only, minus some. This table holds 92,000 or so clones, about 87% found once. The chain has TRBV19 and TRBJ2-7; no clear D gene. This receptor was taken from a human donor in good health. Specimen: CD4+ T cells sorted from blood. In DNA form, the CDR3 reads TGTGCCAGTAGTATAGGGATAGCAGGCTACGAGCAGTACTTC. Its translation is CASSIGIAGYEQYF.